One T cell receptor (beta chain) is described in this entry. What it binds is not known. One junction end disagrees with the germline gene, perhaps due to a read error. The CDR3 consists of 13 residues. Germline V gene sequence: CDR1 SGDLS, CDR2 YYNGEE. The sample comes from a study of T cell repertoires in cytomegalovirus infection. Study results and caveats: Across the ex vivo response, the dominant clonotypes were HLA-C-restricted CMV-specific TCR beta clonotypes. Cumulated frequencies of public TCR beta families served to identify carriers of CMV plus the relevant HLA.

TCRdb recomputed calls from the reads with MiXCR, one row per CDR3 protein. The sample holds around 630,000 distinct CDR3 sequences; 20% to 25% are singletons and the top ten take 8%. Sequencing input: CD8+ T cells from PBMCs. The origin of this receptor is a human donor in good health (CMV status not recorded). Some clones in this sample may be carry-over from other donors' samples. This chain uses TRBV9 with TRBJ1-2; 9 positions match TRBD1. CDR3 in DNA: TGTGTCAGCCGCCGGGACAGGGAATCTGGCTACACCTTC. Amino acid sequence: CVSRRDRESGYTF. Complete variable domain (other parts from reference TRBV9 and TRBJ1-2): DSGVTQTPKHLITATGQRVTLRCSPRSGDLSVYWYQQSLDQGLQFLIQYYNGEERAKGNILERFSAQQFPDLHSELNLSSLELGDSALYFCVSRRDRESGYTFGSGTRLTVV.